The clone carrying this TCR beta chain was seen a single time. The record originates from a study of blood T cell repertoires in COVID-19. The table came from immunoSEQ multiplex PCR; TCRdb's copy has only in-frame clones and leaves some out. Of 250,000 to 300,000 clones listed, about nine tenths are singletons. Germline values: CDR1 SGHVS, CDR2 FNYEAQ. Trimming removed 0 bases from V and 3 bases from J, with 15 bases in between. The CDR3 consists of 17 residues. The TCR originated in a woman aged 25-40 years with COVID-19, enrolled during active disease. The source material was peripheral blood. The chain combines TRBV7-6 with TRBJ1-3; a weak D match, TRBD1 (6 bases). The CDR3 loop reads CASSLAQAGVNGNTIYF. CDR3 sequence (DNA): TGTGCCAGCAGCTTAGCTCAAGCAGGGGTAAATGGAAACACCATATATTTT.